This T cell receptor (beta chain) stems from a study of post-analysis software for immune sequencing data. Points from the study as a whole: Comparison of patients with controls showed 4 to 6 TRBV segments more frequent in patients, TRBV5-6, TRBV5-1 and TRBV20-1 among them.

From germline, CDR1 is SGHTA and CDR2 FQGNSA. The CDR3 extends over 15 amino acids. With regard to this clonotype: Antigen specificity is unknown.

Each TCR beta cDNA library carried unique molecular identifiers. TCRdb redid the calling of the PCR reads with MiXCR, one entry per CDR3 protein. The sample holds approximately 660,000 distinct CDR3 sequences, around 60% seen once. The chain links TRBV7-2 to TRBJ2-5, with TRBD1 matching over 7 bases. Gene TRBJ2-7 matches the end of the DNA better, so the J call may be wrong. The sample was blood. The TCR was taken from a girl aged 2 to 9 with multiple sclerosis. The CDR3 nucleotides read TGTGCCAGCAGGGGCCCCGGGACAGCTTCCTACGAGCAGTACTTC. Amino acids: CASRGPGTASYEQYF.